These 12 T cell receptor beta chains were sequenced from one sample in a study of beta chain features in type 1 diabetes. cDNA synthesis used the whole RNA isolate, giving expressed TCRB sequences. Method: immunoSEQ multiplex PCR; TCRdb's copy keeps in-frame clones and lacks some. This table holds 350,000 to 400,000 clones, over 12% found once. Sequences were obtained from naive CD4+ T cells from blood. The source is a woman under 30 in good health.

V gene TRBV28 combines with J gene TRBJ1-2, with TRBD1 as a possible D gene (5 bases). The germline V and J ends were trimmed by 7 bases and 4 bases, with 25 bases remaining between them. Germline CDR1 reads MDHEN; CDR2 reads SYDVKM. There are 17 residues in the CDR3. The CDR3, as DNA: TGTGCCAGCAAAGGGGCGTCCGAATCCCAGACTTTCTATGGCTACACCTTC. Protein: CASKGASESQTFYGYTF.

This clone was counted between two and nine times. The chain uses TRBV6-5 and TRBJ1-2; TRBD1 is a possible D gene (6 bases). Germline lookup yields CDR1 MNHEY and CDR2 SVGAGI. The CDR3 spans 13 residues. The V end was cut by 7 bases, the J end by 0 bases, with 9 bases between. Written as DNA, the CDR3 is TGTGCCAGCATTACAGGGACTAACTATGGCTACACCTTC. It yields the protein CASITGTNYGYTF.

This clone was seen a single time. V and J are TRBV29-1 and TRBJ1-2; tentatively, D is TRBD1 (6 bases). This CDR3 is built from 15 residues. Germline CDR1 reads SQVTM; CDR2 reads ANQGSEA. V gave up 7 bases and J gave up 6 bases, with 24 bases separating them. DNA of the CDR3: TGCAGCGCCCAACCACTACAGGGTATTAGAGATGGCTACACCTTC. Protein product: CSAQPLQGIRDGYTF. Using reference TRBV29-1 and TRBJ1-2 for the parts outside the CDR3, the full variable domain is SAVISQKPSRDICQRGTSLTIQCQVDSQVTMMFWYRQQPGQSLTLIATANQGSEATYESGFVIDKFPISRPNLTFSTLTVSNMSPEDSSIYLCSAQPLQGIRDGYTFGSGTRLTVV.

In its sample, this clone was seen a few times. The chain carries TRBV6-5 and TRBJ2-3; D perhaps matches TRBD2 (5 bases). The CDR3 consists of 15 residues. In germline, CDR1 is MNHEY, CDR2 SVGAGI. Trimming stripped 6 bases from V and 6 bases from J, with 19 bases between. CDR3 sequence reads: CASREYGVRIDTQYF. CDR3 DNA: TGTGCCAGCAGGGAGTACGGGGTACGCATCGATACGCAGTATTTT.

This clone has a handful of counts. In DNA, the CDR3 is TGTGCCAGCAGCTTGGGACTAGCGGGAGCATTCTACAATGAGCAGTTCTTC. It encodes CASSLGLAGAFYNEQFF. This chain links TRBV5-4 with TRBJ2-1; 12 bases align to TRBD2. Germline CDR1 reads SGHNT; CDR2 reads YYREEE (reference sequence). The J segment lost 3 bases and the V segment lost 0 bases, leaving 4 bases of the junction unmatched. The CDR3 contains 17 residues.

The chain has TRBV5-1 and TRBJ1-2, with D perhaps matching TRBD1 (5 bases). This CDR3 contains 13 residues. CDR1 SGHRS and CDR2 YFSETQ come from the germline V gene. V was clipped by 3 bases and J by 7 bases, with 13 bases between them. CDR3 nucleotide sequence: TGCGCCAGCAGCTGGGGCAAAGATGTTGGCTACACCTTC. This encodes CASSWGKDVGYTF.

This chain links TRBV4-1 with TRBJ1-2, with TRBD1 matching over 8 bases. CDR1 and CDR2 from the germline V gene are MGHRA and YSYEKL. The CDR3 is 14 residues long. Trimming cost V 6 bases and J 4 bases; bases outside gene matches: 7. In nucleotides, the CDR3 is TGCGCCAGCAGGACACCCGGGACAGGCTATGGCTACACCTTC. This codes for CASRTPGTGYGYTF.

The rearrangement joins TRBV6-5 to TRBJ2-7; 7 bases align to TRBD1. This CDR3 contains 14 residues. CDR1 is MNHEY and CDR2 is SVGAGI in the germline V gene. The V gene end was trimmed by 6 bases and the J gene end by 2 bases; junction bases not matched to a gene: 7. CDR3 protein: CASRRDRRTYEQYF. DNA of the CDR3: TGTGCCAGCAGGAGGGACAGAAGGACCTACGAGCAGTACTTC.

The J gene is TRBJ2-7, the V gene TRBV7-2; 7 bases are shared with TRBD1. The V gene end was trimmed by 1 base and the J gene end by 3 bases; junction bases not matched to a gene: 6. Germline-derived CDR1 and CDR2 are SGHTA and FQGNSA. This CDR3 comprises 15 residues. This chain's CDR3 is CASSLGPGGIYEQYF. The CDR3 DNA sequence: TGTGCCAGCAGCTTAGGCCCAGGGGGTATCTACGAGCAGTACTTC.

The table lists this clone with a few counts. CDR3 protein: CASSAPSGRPRTDTQYF. CDR3 nucleotides: TGTGCCAGCAGTGCCCCTAGCGGGAGGCCCCGCACAGATACGCAGTATTTT. The chain is built from TRBV6-1 and TRBJ2-3; TRBD2 matches 11 bases. J was trimmed by 1 base and V by 4 bases; bases with no gene match: 7. This CDR3 is built from 17 residues. Germline CDR1 reads MNHNS; CDR2 reads SASEGT.

This chain uses TRBV11-2 with TRBJ2-1; maybe TRBD2 (6 bases). The CDR3 spans 13 residues. The germline V and J ends were trimmed by 5 bases and 6 bases, with 11 bases remaining between them. Per germline, CDR1 SGHAT and CDR2 FQNNGV. The CDR3 sequence: CASSAGSINEQFF. Written as DNA, the CDR3 is TGTGCCAGCAGCGCGGGGAGCATCAATGAGCAGTTCTTC.

J is TRBJ2-1 and V is TRBV6-5; 8 bases fit TRBD2. Trimming took 2 bases from V and 7 from J; bases not matched to a gene: 7. This CDR3 region has 15 residues. Germline V gives CDR1 MNHEY, CDR2 SVGAGI. The CDR3, as DNA: TGTGCCAGCAGTTACCGCTCGGGAGGGCAAAATGAGCAGTTCTTC. This encodes CASSYRSGGQNEQFF.